This T cell receptor beta chain was sequenced during a study of cytomegalovirus exposure and HLA in healthy donors. Study outcomes and limitations: Many donors carried some public TCRs, although rarity characterized most TCR sequences. Later on, a genetic analysis was performed. It linked a missense variant in DCLRE1C with V- and J-gene trimming of TCR beta. The CMV antigen specificity of a few CMV-associated chains was confirmed through in vitro analysis.

A word on this clone: Its specificity is unknown.

This CDR3 is built from 18 residues. The germline gives CDR1 SGHTA, CDR2 FQGNSA. V shed 4 bases and J 3 bases; nucleotides not matched to a gene: 13. The PCR ran on 60 Vbeta and 13 Jbeta primers. How the authors handled the data: There were 70 million to 95 million unique TCR beta chains by a later count, and around 10 million of them were shared. Using immunoSEQ multiplex PCR, the repertoire was profiled, and TCRdb retains in-frame clones only, with some absent. V, J and clone size are taken as reported in that table, and D and trimming were inferred from the DNA itself. The table shows 95,000 to 100,000 clones, with over 8% occurring only once.

Sequences were obtained from PBMCs. The clonotype originates from a man aged 50 or older in good health and CMV-seropositive. The chain employs TRBV7-2 and TRBJ2-1; TRBD2 agrees at 9 bases. In nucleotides, the CDR3 is TGTGCCAGCAGCTCGGGACTAGCTACCGCCTCCTACTACAATGAGCAGTTCTTC. This sequence encodes CASSSGLATASYYNEQFF.